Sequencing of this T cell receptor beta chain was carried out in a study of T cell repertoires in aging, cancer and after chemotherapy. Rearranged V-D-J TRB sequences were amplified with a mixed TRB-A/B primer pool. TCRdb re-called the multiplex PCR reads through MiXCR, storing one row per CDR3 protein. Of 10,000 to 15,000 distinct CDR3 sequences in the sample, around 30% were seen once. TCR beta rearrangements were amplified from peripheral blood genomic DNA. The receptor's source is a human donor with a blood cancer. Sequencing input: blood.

CDR3 loop: CASTLNRVLSNTEAFF. As DNA, the CDR3 is TGTGCCAGCACCCTGAATAGGGTTTTATCCAACACTGAAGCTTTCTTT. This chain joins TRBV6-1 and TRBJ1-1, with D uncertain. V gave up 7 bases and J gave up 2 bases, with 20 bases separating them. The CDR3 has 16 residues. Germline V CDR1 and CDR2: MNHNS, SASEGT.